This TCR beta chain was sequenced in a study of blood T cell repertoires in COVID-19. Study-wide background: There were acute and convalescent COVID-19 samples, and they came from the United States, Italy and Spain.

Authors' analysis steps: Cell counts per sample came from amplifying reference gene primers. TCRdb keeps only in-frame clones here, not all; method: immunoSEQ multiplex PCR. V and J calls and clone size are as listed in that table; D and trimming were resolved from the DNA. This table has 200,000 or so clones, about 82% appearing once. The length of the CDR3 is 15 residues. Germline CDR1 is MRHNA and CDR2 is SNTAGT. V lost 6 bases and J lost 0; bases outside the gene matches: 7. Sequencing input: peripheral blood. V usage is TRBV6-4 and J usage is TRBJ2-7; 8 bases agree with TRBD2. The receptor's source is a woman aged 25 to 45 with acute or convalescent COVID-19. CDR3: CASSPTGGSSYEQYF. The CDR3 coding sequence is TGTGCCAGCAGCCCTACGGGAGGGAGCTCCTACGAGCAGTACTTC.